These 29 T cell receptor beta chains share one sample of origin, sequenced in a study of blood T cells in healthy people across ages. Alongside a J-beta primer mix, a sample-barcoded 5' primer served in a second PCR lasting roughly 6 to 11 cycles. TCRdb passed the 5' RACE reads through MiXCR, listing each CDR3 protein once. Among 1.5 million or so distinct CDR3 sequences listed, 42% were seen once. The sequencing sample was made of blood. These receptors all stem from a young woman in good health.

The V call is TRBV20-1, the J call TRBJ2-3, with 14 positions matching TRBD2. The ends lost 8 bases at V and 6 bases at J; junction bases unmatched: 7. Germline lookup yields CDR1 DFQATT and CDR2 SNEGSKA (reference sequence). CDR3 size: 14 residues. This CDR3 is CSLGLAGGWDTQYF. Written as DNA, the CDR3 is TGCAGTTTAGGACTAGCGGGGGGCTGGGATACGCAGTATTTT.

The V and J genes are TRBV7-9 and TRBJ2-5; the D is unclear. V shed 5 bases and J shed 3 bases, with 13 bases lying between them. The CDR3 runs to 14 residues. Germline-derived CDR1 and CDR2 are SEHNR and FQNEAQ (reference sequence). The DNA of the CDR3 is TGTGCCAGCAGCGCGTCTCCACCTAAAGAGACCCAGTACTTC. Translating it yields CASSASPPKETQYF.

V is TRBV27 and J is TRBJ1-1; D gene ambiguous. Germline V gives CDR1 MNHEY, CDR2 SMNVEV (reference sequence). V was cut by 0 bases and J by 3 bases, with 5 bases left in between. This CDR3 is 13 amino acids long. The CDR3 loop is CASSLSVDTEAFF. In DNA, the CDR3 is TGTGCCAGCAGTTTATCGGTGGACACTGAAGCTTTCTTT.

Concerning this clonotype: One junction end does not reproduce the germline sequence, and a read error may be involved. The rearrangement links TRBV29-1 to TRBJ2-4; 7 bases align to TRBD1. The CDR3 extends over 15 amino acids. CDR1 and CDR2 from the germline V gene are SQVTM and ANQGSEA. CDR3 residues: CSVQDFPQGSYSQYF. In DNA, the CDR3 is TGCAGCGTTCAAGACTTCCCACAGGGGAGTTACTCGCAGTACTTC.

Only a few counts were recorded for this clonotype. The chain uses TRBV7-2 and TRBJ2-1, with a tentative D call TRBD1 (6 bases). The CDR3 length is 16 residues. Germline V gives CDR1 SGHTA, CDR2 FQGNSA. The V end lost 5 bases, the J end lost 0 bases, and 14 bases lay between the germline ends. DNA for the CDR3: TGTGCCAGCAGCATCCAGGGACACCTCTCCTACAATGAGCAGTTCTTC. Protein product: CASSIQGHLSYNEQFF. Full variable domain (rest looked up from reference TRBV7-2 and TRBJ2-1): GAGVSQSPSNKVTEKGKDVELRCDPISGHTALYWYRQSLGQGLEFLIYFQGNSAPDKSGLPSDRFSAERTGGSVSTLTIQRTQQEDSAVYLCASSIQGHLSYNEQFFGPGTRLTVL.

For this clonotype: A read error may be the cause here, since a much bigger clone is one base away. The chain couples TRBV7-3 to TRBJ2-3; perhaps TRBD2 as D (6 bases). The CDR3 runs to 14 residues. The V gene's germline CDR1 is SGHTA and CDR2 FQGTGA. The CDR3 here is CASSSPAGSDAQYF. For the CDR3, the DNA is TGTGCCAGCAGCTCCCCAGCGGGCTCAGATGCGCAGTATTTT.

This clonotype was picked up a small number of times. The J gene is TRBJ2-1, the V gene TRBV12-5; TRBD2 might be the D (5 bases). The V end was cut by 4 bases, the J end by 10 bases, with 11 bases between. The V gene's germline CDR1 is LGHNT and CDR2 FRNRAP. There are 12 residues in the CDR3. The DNA for the CDR3 is TGTGCTAGTGGTTCCCTCGAGCGGGAGCAGTTCTTC. Protein product: CASGSLEREQFF. The whole variable domain, remainder taken from reference TRBV12-5 and TRBJ2-1, is DARVTQTPRHKVTEMGQEVTMRCQPILGHNTVFWYRQTMMQGLELLAYFRNRAPLDDSGMPKDRFSAEMPDATLATLKIQPSEPRDSAVYFCASGSLEREQFFGPGTRLTVL.

The J gene is TRBJ2-5, the V gene TRBV3-1, with D unresolved. The CDR3 runs 13 residues. Germline assignment: CDR1 LGHDT and CDR2 YNNKEL (reference sequence). V lost 4 bases and J lost 3, with 9 bases in between. The CDR3 reads CASSRVPEETQYF. The DNA of the CDR3 is TGTGCCAGCAGCCGCGTTCCGGAAGAGACCCAGTACTTC.

V and J are TRBV5-1 and TRBJ2-7; 7 nucleotides align to TRBD1. Trimming took 5 bases from V and 3 from J; bases not matched to a gene: 11. The length of the CDR3 is 15 residues. Germline loops: CDR1 SGHRS, CDR2 YFSETQ. CDR3 bases: TGCGCCAGCAGACAAACAGGGGTCGGTAACTACGAGCAGTACTTC. This encodes CASRQTGVGNYEQYF.

The chain employs TRBV12-3 or TRBV12-4 and TRBJ2-1, with a weak D call TRBD2 (5 bases). CDR3 length: 14 amino acids. The V gene lost 1 base and the J gene lost 7 bases, with 11 bases spanning the gap. CDR3: CASSLGLLANEQFF. The CDR3 DNA follows: TGTGCCAGCAGTTTAGGTCTTCTAGCAAATGAGCAGTTCTTC.

This clonotype was seen a handful of times. This chain uses TRBV7-6 with TRBJ2-3; 9 bases line up with TRBD2. The CDR3 has 17 residues. CDR1 and CDR2 from the germline V gene are SGHVS and FNYEAQ. V was clipped by 0 bases and J by 2 bases; unmatched bases: 6. In DNA, the CDR3 is TGTGCCAGCAGCTTAGCCCAGCGGGGGGAGGACACAGATACGCAGTATTTT. The encoded protein is CASSLAQRGEDTDTQYF.

The J gene is TRBJ2-7, the V gene TRBV28, with TRBD1 identical over 12 bases. Germline-derived CDR1 and CDR2 are MDHEN and SYDVKM. Trimming removed 6 bases from V and 8 bases from J; junction bases left unmatched: 8. The CDR3 has 14 residues. CDR3 coding DNA: TGTGCCAGCAGGCAGGGGACAGGGGGCCGCAAGCAGTACTTC. It codes for CASRQGTGGRKQYF.

The chain carries TRBV12-3 or TRBV12-4 and TRBJ2-2, with TRBD2 matching 9 bases. The CDR3 is 15 residues long. J gave up 8 bases and V 3 bases, and 7 bases lay outside the gene matches. The CDR3 DNA is TGTGCCAGCAGTTTTCCGGGACTAGCTGGTGGGGAGCTGTTTTTT. It codes for CASSFPGLAGGELFF.

The table lists this clonotype with a few counts. The genes are TRBV24-1 and TRBJ2-1, with 8 bases fitting TRBD1. J gave up 5 bases and V 5 bases, and 4 bases lay outside the gene matches. The CDR3 spans 14 residues. CDR1 and CDR2 (germline): KGHDR, SFDVKD. The CDR3 spells CATSGGQGHNEQFF. The CDR3 DNA follows: TGTGCCACCAGTGGTGGACAGGGCCACAATGAGCAGTTCTTC.

The J gene is TRBJ2-4, the V gene TRBV4-1; 10 bases map to TRBD2. CDR1 MGHRA and CDR2 YSYEKL come from the germline V gene. Germline trimming cut 5 bases from V and 5 bases from J; bases unmatched to any gene: 9. This CDR3 is built from 16 residues. The CDR3 DNA reads TGCGCCAGCAGCTTCACCTTTGGACTAGCGGAAAACATTCAGTACTTC. Its protein product is CASSFTFGLAENIQYF.

For this clonotype: This may come from a read error, since a much larger clone is one base off. V is TRBV29-1 and J is TRBJ2-3; no reliable D call. Deletions cut 2 bases from V and 9 bases from J, with 12 bases between. There are 12 residues in the CDR3. Germline CDR1 is SQVTM and CDR2 is ANQGSEA. The CDR3 region has the DNA TGCAGCGTTGAAAAGGAATGGTGGACGCAGTATTTT. As protein: CSVEKEWWTQYF.

This rearrangement joins TRBV18 to TRBJ1-6; D is undetermined. Deletions cut 2 bases from V and 9 bases from J, with 11 bases between. Germline assignment: CDR1 KGHSH and CDR2 LQKENI. There are 14 residues in the CDR3. The CDR3 nucleotides are TGTGCCAGCTCACCAATAGGTCTCGGTTCACCCCTCCACTTT. Protein sequence: CASSPIGLGSPLHF.

In its sample, this clonotype was seen a few times. The chain recombines TRBV6-2 or TRBV6-3 with TRBJ2-1, with TRBD2 matching over 10 bases. After removal of 8 bases from V and 7 bases from J, the junction contained 11 bases not matched to a gene. The germline V gene encodes CDR1 MNHEY and CDR2 SVGEGT. This CDR3 region has 15 residues. CDR3 sequence reads: CASSPAGGFGNEQFF. For the CDR3, the DNA is TGTGCCAGCTCCCCAGCGGGGGGGTTCGGTAATGAGCAGTTCTTC.

The J gene is TRBJ1-1, the V gene TRBV7-6; D is uncertain. The CDR3 sequence is 16 residues long. V lost 4 bases and J 2 bases, leaving 17 bases between the germline ends. Germline CDR1 SGHVS, CDR2 FNYEAQ. The DNA of the CDR3 is TGTGCCAGCAGCTACCCTGGCTGGGCATCTAACACTGAAGCTTTCTTT. Protein product: CASSYPGWASNTEAFF.

This clonotype came up a few times. This chain joins TRBV6-5 and TRBJ2-1, with TRBD2 matching 8 bases. The germline gives CDR1 MNHEY, CDR2 SVGAGI. The trim removed 9 bases at V and 1 base at J, leaving 11 bases unmatched. This CDR3 region has 16 residues. The CDR3 loop reads CASTPVAGGSYNEQFF. The CDR3 region has the DNA TGTGCCAGTACCCCCGTCGCGGGGGGTTCCTACAATGAGCAGTTCTTC.

The V and J genes are TRBV6-5 and TRBJ1-2, with 8 bases that match TRBD1. The CDR3 spans 14 residues. With V trimmed by 2 bases and J by 8 bases, 7 bases remained unmatched. The germline V gene has CDR1 MNHEY and CDR2 SVGAGI. Written as DNA, the CDR3 is TGTGCCAGCAGTTACGGACAGGGCGGCGAGGGCTACACCTTC. Encoded protein: CASSYGQGGEGYTF.

This clonotype was recorded a few times. V usage is TRBV12-3 or TRBV12-4 and J usage is TRBJ1-1, with unresolved D. The CDR3 totals 14 residues. V was pared by 7 bases and J by 3 bases, with 15 bases between. CDR3 in DNA: TGTGCCAGCAAAAAGGGCGTCGGAGACACTGAAGCTTTCTTT. Residues: CASKKGVGDTEAFF.

This chain uses TRBV6-6 with TRBJ1-5, with D maybe TRBD1 (5 bases). V was trimmed by 5 bases and J by 0 bases, leaving 11 bases between them. Germline V lookup: CDR1 MNHNY, CDR2 SVGAGI (reference sequence). The CDR3 spans 15 residues. The CDR3 DNA sequence: TGTGCCAGCAGTGGCGGGGGATATAGCAATCAGCCCCAGCATTTT. Translation: CASSGGGYSNQPQHF.

The chain joins TRBV9 to TRBJ2-5, with D perhaps TRBD2 (6 bases). V lost 2 bases and J lost 5, with 16 bases in between. Per germline, CDR1 SGDLS and CDR2 YYNGEE. The length of the CDR3 is 15 residues. This chain's CDR3 is CASSVGGTNVETQYF. The CDR3 coding sequence is TGTGCCAGCAGCGTGGGGGGAACGAACGTTGAGACCCAGTACTTC.

This clonotype occurred a few times. The V and J genes are TRBV7-8 and TRBJ1-5, with 7 nucleotides matching TRBD1. From germline, CDR1 is SGHVS and CDR2 FQNEAQ. J lost 7 bases, V lost 5 bases, and 8 bases had no gene match. CDR3 size: 14 residues. The CDR3 spells CASSLGGGEQPQHF. In DNA, the CDR3 is TGTGCCAGCAGCCTAGGGGGCGGGGAACAGCCCCAGCATTTT. Combining the CDR3 with reference TRBV7-8 and TRBJ1-5 gives the whole variable domain GAGVSQSPRYKVAKRGQDVALRCDPISGHVSLFWYQQALGQGPEFLTYFQNEAQLDKSGLPSDRFFAERPEGSVSTLKIQRTQQEDSAVYLCASSLGGGEQPQHFGDGTRLSIL.

A few counts support this clonotype. The chain combines TRBV6-5 with TRBJ2-1, with a possible D match to TRBD1 (6 bases). V lost 7 bases to trimming and J lost 7 bases, with 14 bases between them. Germline loops: CDR1 MNHEY, CDR2 SVGAGI. There are 13 residues in the CDR3. The CDR3 DNA sequence: TGTGCCAGCAACCGATTACAGGGTAATGAGCAGTTCTTC. Its translation is CASNRLQGNEQFF.

The chain is built from TRBV27 and TRBJ2-5; 10 nucleotides line up with TRBD1. V was pared by 5 bases and J by 7 bases, with 7 bases of the junction left unmatched. Germline CDR1 and CDR2: MNHEY and SMNVEV (reference sequence). CDR3 length equals 14 residues. This CDR3 reads CASSLGTGVGTQYF. The CDR3 bases are TGTGCCAGCAGTCTCGGGACAGGGGTGGGGACCCAGTACTTC.

The chain joins TRBV27 to TRBJ2-1, with a tentative D call TRBD2 (6 bases). Trimming cost V 3 bases and J 7 bases, with 22 bases left between them. The CDR3 is made up of 17 amino acids. Germline CDR1 and CDR2: MNHEY and SMNVEV (reference sequence). The CDR3, as DNA: TGTGCCAGCAGTTTTTCCCCGGGACTGGTATCCCCAAATGAGCAGTTCTTC. Residues: CASSFSPGLVSPNEQFF.

This clonotype occurred a few times. The CDR3 sequence is CASSSADYEQYF. The CDR3 nucleotides are TGCGCCAGCAGCTCGGCAGACTACGAGCAGTACTTC. The chain is built from TRBV5-1 and TRBJ2-7, with D unresolved. This CDR3 has 12 amino acids. V was pared by 3 bases and J by 3 bases, with 7 bases between. CDR1 is SGHRS and CDR2 is YFSETQ in the germline V gene.